Listed below are T cell receptor beta chains from one sample, sequenced in a study of cytomegalovirus exposure and HLA in healthy donors. Using immunoSEQ multiplex PCR, the repertoire was profiled, and TCRdb retains in-frame clones only, with some absent. The sample consists of tens of thousands of clones, over 55% of them appearing once. Sequencing was performed on PBMCs. Receptors were obtained from a man aged 35-49 years in good health and CMV-seropositive. Both conserved end residues are part of each CDR3. Each record gives: clone size, D gene, J gene, V gene, CDR3 protein, CDR3 DNA. D genes are given only for firm matches. Expanded clones are given a class, and other clones once, few, many or no size at all.

few,-,TRBJ1-6,TRBV5-8,CASSSGRAFGSPLHF,TGTGCCAGCAGCTCGGGCAGGGCGTTTGGTTCACCCCTCCACTTT
-,TRBD1,TRBJ1-4,TRBV29-1,CSAEVGQGREKLFF,TGCAGCGCCGAGGTGGGACAGGGTAGGGAAAAACTGTTTTTT
-,TRBD1,TRBJ1-2,TRBV7-3,CASSRLEGAGGYTF,TGTGCCAGCAGCCGACTAGAGGGGGCTGGGGGCTACACCTTC
-,-,TRBJ2-1,TRBV2,CASSLDYNEQFF,TGTGCCAGCAGCTTAGACTACAATGAGCAGTTCTTC
few,-,TRBJ1-6,TRBV5-1,CASSSSSDYNSPLHF,TGCGCCAGCAGCTCTTCGTCAGATTATAATTCACCCCTCCACTTT
-,-,TRBJ1-1,TRBV19,CASSISENTEAFF,TGTGCCAGTAGTATATCAGAGAACACTGAAGCTTTCTTT
-,-,TRBJ2-3,TRBV6-6,CASRQDQYTDTQYF,TGTGCCAGTAGACAGGATCAATACACAGATACGCAGTATTTT
-,-,TRBJ1-1,TRBV19,CASGRVNTEAFF,TGTGCCAGTGGCAGGGTGAACACTGAAGCTTTCTTT
-,-,TRBJ2-5,TRBV5-6,CASSPRPGKVVTQYF,TGTGCCAGCAGCCCCCGCCCTGGCAAAGTGGTGACCCAGTACTTC
few,TRBD1,TRBJ2-3,TRBV19,CASRDRDFGDTQYF,TGTGCCAGTAGGGACAGGGACTTCGGGGATACGCAGTATTTT
many,TRBD2,TRBJ2-7,TRBV6-6,CASSYGGGGLYEQYF,TGTGCCAGCAGTTACGGAGGCGGGGGGCTCTACGAGCAGTACTTC
many,-,TRBJ1-6,TRBV6-5,CASSTYNSPLHF,TGTGCCAGCAGCACCTATAATTCACCCCTCCACTTT
-,-,TRBJ1-2,TRBV21-1,CASPRGGEVNYGYTF,TGTGCCAGCCCCCGCGGGGGGGAGGTTAACTATGGCTACACCTTC
-,TRBD1,TRBJ2-7,TRBV18,CASSPPGQGYEQYF,TGTGCCAGCTCACCACCGGGACAGGGCTACGAGCAGTACTTC
-,-,TRBJ1-5,TRBV30,CAWSVGFPGANQPQHF,TGTGCCTGGAGTGTAGGGTTTCCTGGGGCCAATCAGCCCCAGCATTTT
-,-,TRBJ1-5,TRBV1,CTSSQVGWQGIDLYQPQHF,TGCACCAGCAGCCAAGTAGGGTGGCAGGGAATAGACTTGTACCAGCCCCAGCATTTT
-,-,TRBJ1-1,TRBV11-2,CASSLGSGEEEAFF,TGTGCCAGCAGCTTGGGGTCGGGGGAAGAAGAAGCTTTCTTT
once,TRBD2,TRBJ2-7,TRBV19,CAVGAGLLYEQYF,TGTGCCGTTGGGGCGGGACTACTCTACGAGCAGTACTTC
-,TRBD2,TRBJ2-7,TRBV7-2,CASSQGLVSGYEQYF,TGTGCCAGCAGCCAGGGACTAGTATCGGGCTACGAGCAGTACTTC
-,-,TRBJ2-5,TRBV2,CASSESSRETQYF,TGTGCCAGCAGTGAATCAAGCCGAGAGACCCAGTACTTC
few,-,TRBJ2-7,TRBV4-3,CASSQDGGTGIYNEQYF,TGCGCCAGCAGCCAAGATGGGGGTACAGGGATTTACAACGAGCAGTACTTC
few,-,TRBJ1-2,TRBV4-1,CASSPRSNYGYTF,TGCGCCAGCAGCCCTCGTTCTAACTATGGCTACACCTTC
-,-,TRBJ1-2,TRBV7-9,CASSVDGVGLYGYTF,TGTGCCAGCAGCGTGGACGGGGTAGGCCTCTATGGCTACACCTTC
-,-,TRBJ1-4,TRBV6-5,CASSLYGGGEKLFF,TGTGCCAGCAGTCTATACGGGGGGGGTGAAAAACTGTTTTTT
-,TRBD1,TRBJ1-3,TRBV6-6,CASRGTGRAGNTIYF,TGTGCCAGCAGGGGGACAGGGCGGGCTGGAAACACCATATATTTT
-,TRBD1,TRBJ2-3,TRBV5-6,CASREGTGSTDTQYF,TGTGCCAGCAGGGAGGGGACAGGAAGCACAGATACGCAGTATTTT
-,-,TRBJ1-2,TRBV6-5,CASRRGQILNYGYTF,TGTGCCAGCAGGCGAGGACAGATTCTTAACTATGGCTACACCTTC
-,TRBD2,TRBJ2-1,TRBV7-2,CASSVTSGAYNEQFF,TGTGCCAGCAGCGTAACTAGCGGAGCCTACAATGAGCAGTTCTTC
once,-,TRBJ2-7,TRBV30,CAWTLADRRGEQYF,TGTGCCTGGACCCTGGCGGACAGGAGGGGGGAGCAGTACTTC
-,TRBD2,TRBJ2-5,TRBV18,CASSPPGGLRGETQYF,TGTGCCAGCTCACCCCCGGGGGGGTTAAGAGGCGAGACCCAGTACTTC
-,-,TRBJ1-2,TRBV2,CASSGQPDYGYTF,TGTGCCAGCAGTGGACAGCCGGACTATGGCTACACCTTC
-,-,TRBJ1-2,TRBV15,CATTLELGVGNYGYTF,TGTGCCACCACCCTAGAGCTCGGGGTGGGGAACTATGGCTACACCTTC
-,TRBD1,TRBJ1-1,TRBV2,CASRVDREAEAFF,TGTGCCAGCAGGGTTGACAGGGAGGCTGAAGCTTTCTTT
-,-,TRBJ2-3,TRBV5-1,CASTQGSGDITDTQYF,TGCGCCAGCACCCAGGGCAGCGGGGACATCACAGATACGCAGTATTTT
few,-,TRBJ2-7,TRBV4-1,CASSLSRDITRSSYEQYF,TGCGCCAGCAGCCTTTCCAGGGACATTACCCGAAGCTCCTACGAGCAGTACTTC
-,-,TRBJ1-2,TRBV5-1,CASSPGTGTQAGGYTF,TGCGCCAGCAGCCCGGGTACCGGGACTCAGGCCGGTGGCTACACCTTC
-,-,TRBJ2-2,TRBV4-3,CASSQEPHYSGGPTGELFF,TGCGCCAGCAGCCAAGAGCCCCACTATTCAGGGGGGCCCACCGGGGAGCTGTTTTTT
-,TRBD1,TRBJ2-7,TRBV5-1,CASSLRDRGNYEQYF,TGCGCCAGCAGCCTCCGGGACAGGGGTAACTACGAGCAGTACTTC
-,TRBD1,TRBJ1-5,TRBV4-1,CASSQDPGAGGKQPQHF,TGCGCCAGCAGCCAAGATCCGGGGGCAGGGGGTAAACAGCCCCAGCATTTT
-,TRBD2,TRBJ2-1,TRBV18,CASSGPSGGADEQFF,TGTGCCAGCTCAGGACCTAGCGGGGGGGCCGATGAGCAGTTCTTC
-,TRBD2,TRBJ2-7,TRBV30,CAWSVGGGAYEQYF,TGTGCCTGGAGTGTCGGCGGGGGGGCCTACGAGCAGTACTTC
-,TRBD2,TRBJ2-1,TRBV6-6,CASSPSVAGGRDEQFF,TGTGCCAGCAGCCCCTCGGTAGCGGGGGGCCGCGATGAGCAGTTCTTC
-,TRBD1,TRBJ2-1,TRBV6-1,CASSGRDRGRNEQFF,TGTGCCAGCAGTGGGAGGGACAGGGGGCGGAATGAGCAGTTCTTC
-,TRBD2,TRBJ2-2,TRBV11-2,CASSPLAGGPAGELFF,TGTGCCAGCAGCCCCTTAGCGGGGGGGCCGGCCGGGGAGCTGTTTTTT
few,TRBD1,TRBJ2-1,TRBV5-8,CASRPGTGTSDEQFF,TGTGCCAGCAGACCCGGGACAGGGACCTCGGATGAGCAGTTCTTC
once,TRBD1,TRBJ1-4,TRBV6-6,CASSRRQGMSNEKLFF,TGTGCCAGCAGTCGCCGACAGGGTATGAGTAATGAAAAACTGTTTTTT
-,-,TRBJ2-7,TRBV6-5,CASQGAVRSYEQYF,TGTGCCAGCCAAGGGGCTGTGCGCTCCTACGAGCAGTACTTC
-,-,TRBJ1-5,TRBV19,CASSQNRGDYSNQPQHF,TGTGCCAGTAGCCAAAATCGGGGTGACTATAGCAATCAGCCCCAGCATTTT
-,TRBD2,TRBJ2-7,TRBV2,CASSLAGGRYEQYF,TGTGCCAGCAGTTTAGCGGGGGGCCGCTACGAGCAGTACTTC
-,-,TRBJ1-3,TRBV5-6,CASSLGPSGNTIYF,TGTGCCAGCAGCCTGGGGCCCTCTGGAAACACCATATATTTT